Listed below are T cell receptor beta chains from one sample, sequenced in a study of Graves' ophthalmopathy and Graves' hyperthyroidism. TCRdb reanalysed the multiplex PCR reads using MiXCR and keeps one entry per CDR3 protein. The sample includes approximately 540,000 distinct CDR3 sequences, 35% to 40% of them seen just once. The sample taken for sequencing was peripheral blood or thyroid tissue (not recorded which). Every receptor here comes from an adult man with Graves' hyperthyroidism. The CDR3 runs from the conserved cysteine through the conserved F or W. D genes are given only for firm matches. The size field is filled for only some rows; it gives once, few, many or a size class.

clone size,V gene,J gene,D gene,CDR3 DNA,CDR3 protein
-,TRBV20-1,TRBJ1-2,-,TGCAGTGCTAGAGGGCCCGGGACTGGGGGTTCTGGCTACACCTTC,CSARGPGTGGSGYTF
-,TRBV27,TRBJ1-2,-,TGTGCCAGCAGTTTAAGCGGCATCGTAATTTATGGCTACACCTTC,CASSLSGIVIYGYTF
-,TRBV9,TRBJ2-5,TRBD2,TGTGCCAGCAGCGTAGCGGGGGGGCCAAAGACCCAGTACTTC,CASSVAGGPKTQYF
-,TRBV7-3,TRBJ2-1,TRBD2,TGTGCCAGCACCTTGGGCGGGAGTGGGTTCGATGAGCAGTTCTTC,CASTLGGSGFDEQFF
many,TRBV27,TRBJ1-2,TRBD1,TGTGCCATTACCATGACAGGGAACTATGGCTACACCTTC,CAITMTGNYGYTF
many,TRBV20-1,TRBJ1-2,-,TGCAGTACCTCGACGGGGTTGAGCTATGGCTACACCTTC,CSTSTGLSYGYTF
few,TRBV7-2,TRBJ2-3,-,TGTGCCAGCAGCTTGGGACTTGGCACAGATACGCAGTATTTT,CASSLGLGTDTQYF
many,TRBV20-1,TRBJ1-5,-,TGCAGTGCTAGCCCCTCCGGACCGATATTTCAGCCCCAGCATTTT,CSASPSGPIFQPQHF
many,TRBV7-9,TRBJ2-2,TRBD1,TGTGCCAGCAGCCTAAGACAGGGGGCGTTCACCGGGGAGCTGTTTTTT,CASSLRQGAFTGELFF
-,TRBV30,TRBJ1-1,-,TGTGCCTGGAGTACGATGGGGAGCACTGAAGCTTTCTTT,CAWSTMGSTEAFF
-,TRBV20-1,TRBJ2-7,TRBD2,TGCAGTGCTAGAGATCGTTGGGGTCCTAGCGGGGGTTACGAGCAGTACTTC,CSARDRWGPSGGYEQYF
-,TRBV2,TRBJ2-2,TRBD2,TGTGCCAGCACCCTAGCGGGGGGGCCTAACACCGGGGAGCTGTTTTTT,CASTLAGGPNTGELFF
many,TRBV29-1,TRBJ1-2,TRBD1,TGCAGCGTTGAAGCCTGGGACAGCGGCTACACCTTC,CSVEAWDSGYTF
many,TRBV7-9,TRBJ1-6,-,TGTGCCAGCAGCCTAGGACAGACCTATAATTCACCCCTCCACTTT,CASSLGQTYNSPLHF
many,TRBV24-1,TRBJ2-6,-,TGTGCCACCAGTGGACGGGGCTCTGGGGCCAACGTCCTGACTTTC,CATSGRGSGANVLTF
-,TRBV19,TRBJ2-6,-,TGTGCCAGTAGTAGTGGGGGCCCATCCTTCTCTGGGGCCAACGTCCTGACTTTC,CASSSGGPSFSGANVLTF
many,TRBV7-2,TRBJ2-7,TRBD2,TGTGCCAGCAGCTTAGAGCGGGAGTCCCACGAGCAGTACTTC,CASSLERESHEQYF
-,TRBV7-2,TRBJ1-1,TRBD1,TGTGCCAGCAGCCCACCGACAGGGGTGGTAGGTGGCACTGAAGCTTTCTTT,CASSPPTGVVGGTEAFF
-,TRBV7-2,TRBJ2-7,TRBD2,TGTGCCAGCAGCCGTAGCGGGAGGACTGAAGACGAGCAGTACTTC,CASSRSGRTEDEQYF
few,TRBV10-3,TRBJ1-5,-,TGTGCCACCAGGGCCAGGGGTGGCAATCAGCCCCAGCATTTT,CATRARGGNQPQHF
many,TRBV7-9,TRBJ2-2,TRBD2,TGTGCCAGCAGGCAACTAGCGGGAGAGGCCGGGGAGCTGTTTTTT,CASRQLAGEAGELFF
many,TRBV9,TRBJ1-3,-,TGTGCCAGCAGCGTAGGGGGGTTTGGAAACACCATATATTTT,CASSVGGFGNTIYF
many,TRBV2,TRBJ2-2,TRBD1,TGTGCCAGCAGTGAAGCAAGGGGGCTGGGCACCGGGGAGCTGTTTTTT,CASSEARGLGTGELFF
-,TRBV7-2,TRBJ2-7,-,TGTGCCAGCAGCGTTGAAAGGGGGTCTAGCAAGCAGTACTTC,CASSVERGSSKQYF
few,TRBV29-1,TRBJ1-2,TRBD1,TGCAGCTTGGCGGGACAGGGTGGTGATGGCTACACCTTC,CSLAGQGGDGYTF
few,TRBV4-1,TRBJ1-1,-,TGCGCCAGCAGCCAAGAGTCGGGGTCAAGAGCTTTCTTT,CASSQESGSRAFF
-,TRBV3-1,TRBJ1-1,-,TGTGCCAGCAGCCAATCGGGGGGAAGGCTAGATCGAGCTTTCTTT,CASSQSGGRLDRAFF
many,TRBV29-1,TRBJ1-1,TRBD1,TGCAGCGTTGTTTGGGACAGGGGTGACACTGAAGCTTTCTTT,CSVVWDRGDTEAFF
many,TRBV4-1,TRBJ2-7,TRBD2,TGCGCCAGCAGCCAAGATCCGGGAGGGGTCTACGAGCAGTACTTC,CASSQDPGGVYEQYF
many,TRBV6-6,TRBJ2-7,TRBD2,TGTGCCAGCAGTCGGACTAGCGACTACGAGCAGTACTTC,CASSRTSDYEQYF
few,TRBV5-1,TRBJ1-1,TRBD1,TGCGCCAGCAGCTTGCCCCGACAGGGTCTAAGGAACACTGAAGCTTTCTTT,CASSLPRQGLRNTEAFF